This section outlines one T cell receptor beta chain sequence together with its context. Its antigen is as yet unknown. This specimen comes from a study of cytomegalovirus exposure and HLA in healthy donors. The CDR3 extends over 12 amino acids. Between the trimmed V and J ends, which lost 6 bases and 3 bases, there was a span of 10 bases. Germline V gene lookup returns CDR1 SGHRS and CDR2 YFSETQ. The PCR had 60 Vbeta and 13 Jbeta primers. Only in-frame clones appear in the TCRdb table, and some are missing; sequencing was by immunoSEQ multiplex PCR. Among about 94,000 clones listed, around 74% were seen once. Overall study results and limits: A later analysis appeared to link common viral pathogens to several of the most significant clusters.

The sample taken for sequencing was PBMCs. V is TRBV5-1 and J is TRBJ2-7; D is unclear. The source of this sequence is a man aged 40-49 years in good health and CMV-seropositive. The CDR3 protein is CASKASGYEQYF. In DNA form, the CDR3 reads TGCGCCAGCAAGGCTAGTGGCTACGAGCAGTACTTC.